The sequence of this T cell receptor (beta chain) was determined in a study of T cells after yellow fever vaccination. Background on the study: When fractions had low cell numbers, they were prepared with SMART-Seq v4 Ultra Low Input. The study, taken as a whole, reports: A small proportion of clonotypes was detected in both the CD4 and CD8 compartments. Reappearance after the booster was observed for most primary-vaccination clones (around 95% CD4, less than 90% CD8).

As to this clonotype: Its antigen remains unidentified.

Germline loops: CDR1 DFQATT, CDR2 SNEGSKA (reference sequence). J was trimmed by 0 bases and V by 5 bases; bases with no gene match: 7. The CDR3 is 14 amino acids. 5'RACE template switching generated TCR cDNA, adding a universal primer site and UMIs. TCRdb recomputed calls from the 5' RACE reads with MiXCR, one row per CDR3 protein. Of some 400,000 distinct CDR3 sequences detected, over 15% appear once; the ten largest clones hold over 15%. The source is a man in his late teens or twenties who received the YFV17D yellow fever vaccine. V and J are TRBV20-1 and TRBJ2-7, with TRBD2 matching 7 bases. Sequencing used PBMCs, obtained before the yellow fever booster vaccination. As DNA, the CDR3 is TGCAGTGCTTACGGGGGGTTACCCTCCTACGAGCAGTACTTC. Translating it yields CSAYGGLPSYEQYF.